This paragraph reports one TCR beta chain. This clone's antigen is unknown. One base away there is no much larger clone; base qualities are not given. The sample's treatment or condition label, in plain terms: live attenuated yellow fever vaccine strain. At each blood-draw timepoint, two biological replicates of bulk PBMCs were obtained. PBMCs were isolated from peripheral blood using a standard Ficoll-Paque protocol. TriZol was used to extract RNA from bulk PBMCs, from CD4 and CD8 fractions, and from dextramer-positive and dextramer-negative fractions. TCR cDNA was made using 5'RACE template switching, a step that added a universal primer site and unique molecular identifiers. cDNA synthesis was primed from both the TCR alpha and TCR beta constant segments. Library amplification involved two PCR steps, and the second step added sample barcodes and sequencing adapters. Sequencing of the libraries was done on either Illumina HiSeq 2500 (2x100 bp) or NovaSeq (2x150 bp). In the paper's pipeline: MIGEC handled demultiplexing of reads and collapsing into UMI consensus sequences, while MiXCR performed V(D)J alignment. Clonotypes responding to the vaccine were identified with edgeR on replicate PBMC samples, with the criteria of FDR below 0.01 and a log2 fold change above 5 up to day 15. Bulk clonotypes were assigned CD4 or CD8 identity according to which sequenced CD4 or CD8 repertoire held them at higher abundance. TCRdb ran its own pipeline on the public reads, namely fastp trimming at Q25 and MiXCR clone calling, and kept in-frame beta chains. Rows matching on CDR3 protein sequence are summarized as one entry with the most common DNA and genes. TCRdb, not the original authors, processed these V and J calls. Present in this sample are 500,000 to 650,000 distinct CDR3 sequences, over 9% of which were seen just once. The top ten clones comprise about 15% of the sample.

The data were obtained in a study of T cells after yellow fever vaccination (dated by TCRdb to between 2019 and 2020). As for the study more broadly: The SMART-Seq v4 Ultra Low Input RNA kit was used to prepare libraries from fractions with low cell numbers. Bulk TCR alpha and beta repertoires were sequenced longitudinally to track T-cell clones before and after primary and booster YFV17D yellow fever vaccination. Two healthy male donors, one aged 18 to 30 and one aged 30 to 40 years, made up the cohort. Blood was collected at multiple timepoints before and after primary and secondary immunization, and bulk PBMC replicates and cell subsets were isolated. Beyond this particular receptor, the publication reports: Computational filtering was required because FACS-sorted repertoires could contain abundant contaminating clonotypes from the bulk population. Compared with the primary T-cell response, the secondary T-cell response was faster but weaker, reaching its peak on day 5 rather than on day 15. Most clones expanded after primary vaccination (roughly 96% of CD4 and about 85% of CD8) were re-detected after the booster, suggesting that broad memory maintenance occurred. The study included only two donors, which limits how far the findings can be generalized. A small share of clonotypes was detected in both CD4 and CD8 compartments, with the overlap likely arising from convergent recombination.

The sequenced sample was PBMCs, obtained on the day of the yellow fever booster vaccination. The receptor was isolated from a man in his thirties or forties who received the YFV17D yellow fever vaccine.

The CDR3 protein sequence reads: CASSGEMASGAEQFF. The DNA reads as follows: TGTGCCAGCTCAGGAGAGATGGCTAGCGGGGCTGAGCAGTTCTTC. The V gene is TRBV18 and the J gene is TRBJ2-1; 9 junctional bases match TRBD2. The germline V gene sets CDR1 to KGHSH and CDR2 to LQKENI. Counted from cysteine to phenylalanine, this CDR3 has 15 amino acids. Of all the DNA, just the CDR3 is kept, 45 bases in frame from base 1. V loses 5 bases at its end and J loses 9 bases; junction bases beyond the gene matches: 11.